Following are 24 T cell receptor beta chains from one sample sequenced in a study of blood T cell repertoires in COVID-19. Only in-frame clones appear in the TCRdb table, and some are missing; sequencing was by immunoSEQ multiplex PCR. Of some 120,000 clones listed, roughly 69% were seen once; the top ten hold 2% to 2.5%. The sequenced sample was peripheral blood. Receptors originate from a woman aged 65 to 85 with acute or convalescent COVID-19.

On this clone itself: Distinct nucleotide sequences in the sample also encode this CDR3. The chain combines TRBV28 with TRBJ1-2, with 9 bases identical to TRBD1. Germline CDR1 is MDHEN and CDR2 is SYDVKM. CDR3 length: 16 amino acids. J was trimmed by 1 base and V by 3 bases; bases with no gene match: 6. CDR3 protein: CASSFVQGASNYGYTF. CDR3 coding DNA: TGTGCCAGCAGTTTTGTACAGGGGGCAAGTAACTATGGCTACACCTTC.

The chain employs TRBV11-3 and TRBJ2-1; TRBD2 matches 9 bases. The junction had 8 bases not matched to a gene; V was cut back by 5 bases and J by 9 bases. CDR3 length: 14 amino acids. Germline V gene lookup returns CDR1 SGHNT and CDR2 YENEEA. For the CDR3, the DNA is TGTGCCAGCAGCCTCAGCGGGGGGATTTTTGAGCAGTTCTTC. It codes for CASSLSGGIFEQFF.

The chain employs TRBV6-5 and TRBJ1-6; D gene ambiguous. The germline V and J ends were trimmed by 10 bases and 7 bases, with 17 bases remaining between them. CDR3 length: 14 residues. Germline V CDR1 and CDR2: MNHEY, SVGAGI. This CDR3 is CATPIIPRNSPLHF. CDR3 bases: TGTGCCACTCCGATAATTCCACGGAATTCACCCCTCCACTTT.

This rearrangement joins TRBV6-2 or TRBV6-3 to TRBJ1-1; 10 bases align to TRBD1. CDR1 MNHEY and CDR2 SVGEGT come from the germline V gene. The CDR3 loop spans 14 amino acids. Trimming took 5 bases from V and 6 from J; bases not matched to a gene: 6. The CDR3 loop is CASSRQGTGAEAFF. The CDR3 nucleotides read TGTGCCAGCAGTCGACAAGGGACAGGGGCTGAAGCTTTCTTT.

This rearrangement joins TRBV6-6 to TRBJ1-5; D unclear. Germline lookup yields CDR1 MNHNY and CDR2 SVGAGI (reference sequence). Trimming removed 4 bases from V and 0 bases from J, with 7 bases in between. CDR3 length: 14 amino acids. The CDR3 nucleotides read TGTGCCAGCAGTTTAGGAGATAGCAATCAGCCCCAGCATTTT. It codes for CASSLGDSNQPQHF.

Here the CDR3 DNA reads TGTGCCAGCAGCCTAAATTTAGAGGGTGACTACACCTTC. Translating it yields CASSLNLEGDYTF. V gene TRBV7-9 combines with J gene TRBJ1-2; D is uncertain. The CDR3 is made up of 13 amino acids. The germline V gene encodes CDR1 SEHNR and CDR2 FQNEAQ (reference sequence). V was shortened by 5 bases and J by 10 bases, with 17 bases between the two germline ends. The variable domain in full, with the rest retrieved from reference TRBV7-9 and TRBJ1-2, is DTGVSQNPRHKITKRGQNVTFRCDPISEHNRLYWYRQTLGQGPEFLTYFQNEAQLEKSRLLSDRFSAERPKGSFSTLEIQRTEQGDSAMYLCASSLNLEGDYTFGSGTRLTVV.

This rearrangement joins TRBV9 to TRBJ1-2; 7 bases are a match to TRBD1. The CDR3 contains 12 residues. Unmatched junction bases numbered 5, after V lost 6 bases and J lost 6 bases. The germline V gene has CDR1 SGDLS and CDR2 YYNGEE. The CDR3 coding sequence is TGTGCCAGCACCCGACAGGGAGATGGCTACACCTTC. It encodes CASTRQGDGYTF. Filled out from reference TRBV9 and TRBJ1-2, the complete variable domain reads DSGVTQTPKHLITATGQRVTLRCSPRSGDLSVYWYQQSLDQGLQFLIQYYNGEERAKGNILERFSAQQFPDLHSELNLSSLELGDSALYFCASTRQGDGYTFGSGTRLTVV.

In its sample, this clone ranks as medium-sized. V gene TRBV6-2 or TRBV6-3 combines with J gene TRBJ2-7; 9 bases align to TRBD1. With V trimmed by 5 bases and J by 4 bases, 6 bases remained unmatched. Per germline, CDR1 MNHEY and CDR2 SVGEGT. This CDR3 is 14 amino acids long. CDR3 bases: TGTGCCAGCAGTACTGGGGACAGGGTTTACGAGCAGTACTTC. As protein: CASSTGDRVYEQYF.

This clone occurred a few times. The chain carries TRBV10-3 and TRBJ2-5; the match to TRBD2 covers 15 bases. Germline-derived CDR1 and CDR2 are ENHRY and SYGVKD. This CDR3 comprises 18 residues. J lost 5 bases, V lost 4 bases, and 11 bases had no gene match. CDR3 in amino acids: CAISGSNLGLAGGETQYF. In nucleotides, the CDR3 is TGTGCCATCAGTGGCTCGAACCTTGGACTAGCGGGGGGGGAGACCCAGTACTTC.

This clone was seen only once. The V gene is TRBV2, the J gene TRBJ1-2; D is unclear. The V end was cut by 10 bases, the J end by 9 bases, with 18 bases between. CDR1 is SNHLY and CDR2 is FYNNEI in the germline V gene. The CDR3 length is 12 residues. CDR3 sequence reads: CATDRGGTSYTF. CDR3 nucleotides: TGTGCCACCGATCGGGGAGGAACGAGCTACACCTTC.

The chain has TRBV15 and TRBJ2-3, with unresolved D. Per germline, CDR1 LNHNV and CDR2 YYDKDF (reference sequence). The V end lost 0 bases, the J end lost 2 bases, and 6 bases lay between the germline ends. This CDR3 region has 14 residues. CDR3 sequence reads: CATSRDRYTDTQYF. CDR3 nucleotide sequence: TGTGCCACCAGCAGAGATCGGTACACAGATACGCAGTATTTT.

The V call is TRBV30, the J call TRBJ1-1; D might be TRBD1 (6 bases). The V end was cut by 5 bases, the J end by 12 bases, with 13 bases between. Per germline, CDR1 GTSNPN and CDR2 SVGIG (reference sequence). The CDR3 consists of 10 residues. CDR3 region: CAWDTGITFF. The CDR3 nucleotides read TGTGCCTGGGATACAGGGATTACTTTCTTT.

The chain carries TRBV15 and TRBJ1-1; 7 positions agree with TRBD1. CDR3 length: 16 residues. From germline, CDR1 is LNHNV and CDR2 YYDKDF (reference sequence). Trimming took 0 bases from V and 7 from J; bases not matched to a gene: 11. This CDR3 reads CATSRDSLVGGLEAFF. As DNA, the CDR3 is TGTGCCACCAGCAGAGATTCCCTGGTAGGGGGCCTTGAAGCTTTCTTT.

The chain couples TRBV10-2 to TRBJ1-1, with D unclear. CDR1 and CDR2 from the germline V gene are WSHSY and SAAADI. V shed 7 bases and J shed 4 bases, with 7 bases lying between them. The CDR3 is 11 amino acids. CDR3 coding DNA: TGCGCCAGCAACAGTGGCACTGAAGCTTTCTTT. Protein sequence: CASNSGTEAFF.

The rearrangement uses TRBV7-2 and TRBJ1-2; 11 bases agree with TRBD1. The V gene end was trimmed by 5 bases and the J gene end by 6 bases; junction bases not matched to a gene: 5. CDR1 is SGHTA and CDR2 is FQGNSA in the germline V gene. This CDR3 contains 14 residues. The CDR3 loop is CASSTRTGGHGYTF. The CDR3 DNA sequence: TGTGCCAGCAGCACTAGGACAGGGGGCCATGGCTACACCTTC.

The chain carries TRBV11-2 and TRBJ2-7; D possibly corresponds to TRBD1 (6 bases). Germline V gene lookup returns CDR1 SGHAT and CDR2 FQNNGV. The V and J ends lost 3 bases and 7 bases respectively, with 10 bases between them. The CDR3 totals 12 residues. The CDR3 is CASSLSRGEQYF. The CDR3 DNA reads TGTGCCAGCAGCTTGTCCAGGGGAGAGCAGTACTTC.

The chain carries TRBV4-3 and TRBJ1-5; a weak D match, TRBD1 (5 bases). The CDR3 is 17 residues long. Between the trimmed V and J ends, which lost 0 bases and 2 bases, there was a span of 14 bases. Germline assignment: CDR1 LGHNA and CDR2 YSLEER. The CDR3, as DNA: TGCGCCAGCAGCCAAGATTGGGGGGGGGTTGGCAATCAGCCCCAGCATTTT. Translation: CASSQDWGGVGNQPQHF.

V and J are TRBV19 and TRBJ2-7, with D unclear. In germline, CDR1 is LNHDA, CDR2 SQIVND (reference sequence). This CDR3 region has 12 residues. Trimming took off 5 bases at V and 0 bases at J, with 5 bases between the two ends. CDR3 residues: CASSPHSYEQYF. The CDR3 DNA sequence: TGTGCCAGTAGTCCCCACTCCTACGAGCAGTACTTC.

The genes are TRBV5-1 and TRBJ2-2; a possible D gene is TRBD2 (5 bases). The CDR3 is 16 residues long. Germline V lookup: CDR1 SGHRS, CDR2 YFSETQ. The germline V and J ends were trimmed by 0 bases and 4 bases, with 13 bases remaining between them. Written as DNA, the CDR3 is TGCGCCAGCAGCTTGGTTGTCGGGATCGTCACCGGGGAGCTGTTTTTT. Protein sequence: CASSLVVGIVTGELFF.

The sample holds many counts of this clone. The chain employs TRBV5-1 and TRBJ2-5; TRBD1 matches at 11 bases. Germline values: CDR1 SGHRS, CDR2 YFSETQ. This CDR3 is 15 amino acids long. J gave up 5 bases and V 0 bases, and 3 bases lay outside the gene matches. The chain's CDR3 is CASSLEDRGHETQYF. The CDR3 DNA follows: TGCGCCAGCAGCTTGGAGGACAGGGGGCATGAGACCCAGTACTTC.

This clone was seen only once. The chain carries TRBV10-3 and TRBJ1-4; D gene unclear. This CDR3 region has 12 residues. The germline CDR1 and CDR2 sequences are ENHRY and SYGVKD. The germline V and J ends were trimmed by 10 bases and 5 bases, with 11 bases remaining between them. The CDR3 coding sequence is TGTGCCAGCGGGAAATCAAATGAAAAACTGTTTTTT. This encodes CASGKSNEKLFF.

DNA for the CDR3: TGTGCCAGCAGCTTAGCGGGGACTAGCGGGGGGGCCTACAATGAGCAGTTCTTC. Its protein is CASSLAGTSGGAYNEQFF. This chain joins TRBV7-8 and TRBJ2-1; 16 bases match TRBD2. Germline V CDR1 and CDR2: SGHVS, FQNEAQ. There are 18 residues in the CDR3. V shed 0 bases, J shed 2 bases, and the junction held 1 base outside the gene matches. Complete variable domain (other parts from reference TRBV7-8 and TRBJ2-1): GAGVSQSPRYKVAKRGQDVALRCDPISGHVSLFWYQQALGQGPEFLTYFQNEAQLDKSGLPSDRFFAERPEGSVSTLKIQRTQQEDSAVYLCASSLAGTSGGAYNEQFFGPGTRLTVL.

The chain joins TRBV18 to TRBJ2-2; D is possibly TRBD1 (8 bases). The CDR3 contains 16 residues. The germline V gene has CDR1 KGHSH and CDR2 LQKENI. V lost 2 bases to trimming and J lost 5 bases, with 15 bases between them. The CDR3 is CASSPIGQGGTGELFF. DNA of the CDR3: TGTGCCAGCTCACCAATCGGACAGGGAGGGACCGGGGAGCTGTTTTTT.

The chain uses TRBV5-4 and TRBJ2-2; 8 nucleotides line up with TRBD2. After removal of 1 base from V and 5 bases from J, the junction contained 4 bases not matched to a gene. This CDR3 contains 15 residues. Germline CDR1 and CDR2: SGHNT and YYREEE (reference sequence). This CDR3 is CASSLRAGVTGELFF. The CDR3 nucleotides read TGTGCCAGCAGCTTGAGAGCGGGAGTTACCGGGGAGCTGTTTTTT.